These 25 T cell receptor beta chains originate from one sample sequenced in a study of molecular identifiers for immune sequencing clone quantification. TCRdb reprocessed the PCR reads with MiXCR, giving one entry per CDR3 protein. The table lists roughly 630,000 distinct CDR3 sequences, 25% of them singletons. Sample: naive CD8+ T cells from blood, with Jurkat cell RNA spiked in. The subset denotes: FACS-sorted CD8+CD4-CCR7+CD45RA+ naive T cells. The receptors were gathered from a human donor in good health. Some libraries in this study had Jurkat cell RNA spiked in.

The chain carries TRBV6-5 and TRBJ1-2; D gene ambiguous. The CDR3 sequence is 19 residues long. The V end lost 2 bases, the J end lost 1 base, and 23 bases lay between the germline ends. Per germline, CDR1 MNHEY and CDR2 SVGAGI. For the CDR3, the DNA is TGTGCCAGCAGTTACACAGAGGCAGGAGAAAGCCCTATTAACTATGGCTACACCTTC. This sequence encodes CASSYTEAGESPINYGYTF.

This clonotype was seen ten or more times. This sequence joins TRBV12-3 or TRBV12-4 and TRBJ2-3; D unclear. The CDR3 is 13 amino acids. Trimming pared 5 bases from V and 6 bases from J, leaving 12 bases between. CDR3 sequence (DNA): TGTGCCAGCAGTGCGAAGGCGGTCGATACGCAGTATTTT. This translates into CASSAKAVDTQYF.

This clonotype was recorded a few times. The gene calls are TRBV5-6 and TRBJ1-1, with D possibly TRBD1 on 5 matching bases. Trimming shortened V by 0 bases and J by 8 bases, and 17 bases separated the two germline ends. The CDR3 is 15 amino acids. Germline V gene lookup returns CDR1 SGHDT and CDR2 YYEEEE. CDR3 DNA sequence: TGTGCCAGCAGCTTGGTCCGGGACGGGACCACAGAAGCTTTCTTT. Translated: CASSLVRDGTTEAFF.

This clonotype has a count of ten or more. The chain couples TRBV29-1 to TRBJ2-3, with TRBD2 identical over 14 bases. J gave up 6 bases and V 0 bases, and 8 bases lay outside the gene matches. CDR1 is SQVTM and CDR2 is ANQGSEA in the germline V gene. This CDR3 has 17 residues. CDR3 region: CSVEDLGTSGSSDTQYF. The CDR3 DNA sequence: TGCAGCGTTGAAGATCTTGGGACTAGCGGGAGTAGTGATACGCAGTATTTT.

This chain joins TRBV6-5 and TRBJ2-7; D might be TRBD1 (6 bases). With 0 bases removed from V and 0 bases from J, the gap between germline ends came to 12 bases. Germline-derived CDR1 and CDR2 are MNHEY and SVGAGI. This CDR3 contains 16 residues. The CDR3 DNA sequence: TGTGCCAGCAGTTACTCGACCGGGGACAACTCCTACGAGCAGTACTTC. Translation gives CASSYSTGDNSYEQYF.

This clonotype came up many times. The CDR3 sequence is CASSSTGGNYEQYF. Here the CDR3 DNA reads TGTGCCAGCAGCTCCACGGGGGGGAACTACGAGCAGTACTTC. J is TRBJ2-7 and V is TRBV5-5, with 8 nucleotides matching TRBD2. Germline loops: CDR1 SGHKS, CDR2 YYEKEE (reference sequence). V lost 3 bases, J lost 3 bases, and 5 bases stayed unmatched. The CDR3 has 14 amino acids.

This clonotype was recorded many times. CDR3 in amino acids: CASSLDRGTPQETQYF. CDR3 sequence (DNA): TGTGCCAGCAGTTTGGACAGGGGGACCCCCCAAGAGACCCAGTACTTC. This chain links TRBV12-3 or TRBV12-4 with TRBJ2-5; 10 bases are a match to TRBD1. This CDR3 is built from 16 residues. Trimming cost V 3 bases and J 1 base; bases outside gene matches: 5.

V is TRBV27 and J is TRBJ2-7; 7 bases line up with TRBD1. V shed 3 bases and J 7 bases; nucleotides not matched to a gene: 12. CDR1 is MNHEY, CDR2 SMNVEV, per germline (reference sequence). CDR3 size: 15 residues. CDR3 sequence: CASSFFSPEQGEQYF. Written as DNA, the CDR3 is TGTGCCAGCAGTTTTTTTTCACCAGAACAGGGGGAGCAGTACTTC.

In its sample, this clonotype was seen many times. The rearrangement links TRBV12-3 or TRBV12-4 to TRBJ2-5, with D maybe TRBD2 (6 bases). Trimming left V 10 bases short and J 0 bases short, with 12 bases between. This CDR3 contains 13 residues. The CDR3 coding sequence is TGTGCCACTTCGTGGGGGGACCAAGAGACCCAGTACTTC. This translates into CATSWGDQETQYF.

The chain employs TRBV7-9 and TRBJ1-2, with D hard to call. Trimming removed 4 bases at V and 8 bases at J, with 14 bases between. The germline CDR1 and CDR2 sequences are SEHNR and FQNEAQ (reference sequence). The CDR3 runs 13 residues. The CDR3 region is CASSSFRLEGYTF. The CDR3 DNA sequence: TGTGCCAGCAGCTCTTTCAGACTCGAAGGCTACACCTTC.

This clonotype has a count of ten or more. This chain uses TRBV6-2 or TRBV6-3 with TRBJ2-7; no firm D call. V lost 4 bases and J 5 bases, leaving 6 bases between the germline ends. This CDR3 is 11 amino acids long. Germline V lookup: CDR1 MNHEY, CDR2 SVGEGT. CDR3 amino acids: CASSSAHEQYF. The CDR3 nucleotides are TGTGCCAGCAGTTCGGCCCACGAGCAGTACTTC.

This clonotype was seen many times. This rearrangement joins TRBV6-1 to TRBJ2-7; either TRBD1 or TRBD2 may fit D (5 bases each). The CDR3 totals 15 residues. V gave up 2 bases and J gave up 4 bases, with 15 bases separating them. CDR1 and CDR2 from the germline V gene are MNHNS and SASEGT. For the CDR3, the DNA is TGTGCCAGCAGTGAAACGCAGTGGGGGTCATACGAGCAGTACTTC. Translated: CASSETQWGSYEQYF.

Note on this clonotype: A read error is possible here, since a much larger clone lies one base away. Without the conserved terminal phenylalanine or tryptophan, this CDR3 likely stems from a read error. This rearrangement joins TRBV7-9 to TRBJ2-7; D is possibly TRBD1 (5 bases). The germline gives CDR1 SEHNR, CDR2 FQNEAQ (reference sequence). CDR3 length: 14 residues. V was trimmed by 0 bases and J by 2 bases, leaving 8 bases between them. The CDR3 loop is CASSLAARAYEQYL. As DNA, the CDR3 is TGTGCCAGCAGCTTAGCTGCCAGGGCCTACGAGCAGTACCTC.

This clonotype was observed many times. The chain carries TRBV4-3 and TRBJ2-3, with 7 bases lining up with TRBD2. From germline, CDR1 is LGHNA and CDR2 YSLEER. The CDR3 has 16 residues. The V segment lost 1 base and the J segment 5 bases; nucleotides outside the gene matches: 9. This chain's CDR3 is CASSQAAAGVEDTQYF. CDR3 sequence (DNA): TGCGCCAGCAGCCAAGCTGCGGCGGGAGTGGAAGATACGCAGTATTTT.

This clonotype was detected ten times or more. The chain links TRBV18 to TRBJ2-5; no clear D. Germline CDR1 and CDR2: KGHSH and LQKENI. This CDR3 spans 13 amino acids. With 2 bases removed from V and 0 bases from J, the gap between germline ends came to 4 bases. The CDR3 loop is CASSPYDQETQYF. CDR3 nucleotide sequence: TGTGCCAGCTCACCATACGACCAAGAGACCCAGTACTTC.

The CDR3 region is CASSQDRAGGQPQHF. The DNA of the CDR3 is TGCGCCAGCAGCCAAGATCGGGCAGGGGGTCAGCCCCAGCATTTT. The V call is TRBV4-3, the J call TRBJ1-5; 7 nucleotides agree with TRBD1. J lost 6 bases, V lost 0 bases, and 5 bases had no gene match. Looked up from germline, CDR1 is LGHNA and CDR2 is YSLEER. The CDR3 loop spans 15 amino acids.

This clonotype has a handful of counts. Written as DNA, the CDR3 is TGTGCCAGCAGCTTAGAGGGGTGGGGGGCAGGGCCGCCCCAGCATTTT. This codes for CASSLEGWGAGPPQHF. The genes are TRBV7-2 and TRBJ1-5, with a weak D call TRBD1 (6 bases). The germline V gene encodes CDR1 SGHTA and CDR2 FQGNSA. This CDR3 contains 16 residues. With 1 base removed from V and 9 bases from J, the gap between germline ends came to 19 bases.

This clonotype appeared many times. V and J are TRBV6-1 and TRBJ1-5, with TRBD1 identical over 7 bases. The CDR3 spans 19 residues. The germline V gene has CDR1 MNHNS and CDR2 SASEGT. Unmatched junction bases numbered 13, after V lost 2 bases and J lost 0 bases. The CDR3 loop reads CASSEPPDWTGNSNQPQHF. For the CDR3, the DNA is TGTGCCAGCAGTGAACCGCCTGACTGGACAGGCAATAGCAATCAGCCCCAGCATTTT.

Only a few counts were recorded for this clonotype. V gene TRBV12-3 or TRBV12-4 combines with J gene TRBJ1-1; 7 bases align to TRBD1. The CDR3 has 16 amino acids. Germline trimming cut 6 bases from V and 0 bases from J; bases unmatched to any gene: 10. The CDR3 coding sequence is TGTGCCAGCAGACTATCGGGGACAGATTTGAACACTGAAGCTTTCTTT. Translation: CASRLSGTDLNTEAFF.

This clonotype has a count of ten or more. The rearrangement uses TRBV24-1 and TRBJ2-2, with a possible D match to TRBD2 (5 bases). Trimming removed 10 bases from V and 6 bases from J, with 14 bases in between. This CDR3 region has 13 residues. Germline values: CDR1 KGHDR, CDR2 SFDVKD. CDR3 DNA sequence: TGTGCCACTCAGAGAGGGTTCGCCGGGGAGCTGTTTTTT. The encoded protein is CATQRGFAGELFF.

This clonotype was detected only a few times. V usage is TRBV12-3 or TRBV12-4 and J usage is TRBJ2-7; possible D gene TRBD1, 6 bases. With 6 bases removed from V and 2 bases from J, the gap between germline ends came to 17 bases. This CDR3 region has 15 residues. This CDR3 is CASSPKTGSTYEQYF. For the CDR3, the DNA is TGTGCCAGCAGCCCAAAGACAGGATCAACCTACGAGCAGTACTTC.

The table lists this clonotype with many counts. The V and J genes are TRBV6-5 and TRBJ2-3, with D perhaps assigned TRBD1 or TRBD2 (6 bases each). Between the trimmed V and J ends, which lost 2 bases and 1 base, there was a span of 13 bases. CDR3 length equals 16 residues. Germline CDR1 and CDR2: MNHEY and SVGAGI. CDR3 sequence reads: CASSYPTGGGTDTQYF. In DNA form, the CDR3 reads TGTGCCAGCAGTTACCCGACAGGAGGGGGCACAGATACGCAGTATTTT.

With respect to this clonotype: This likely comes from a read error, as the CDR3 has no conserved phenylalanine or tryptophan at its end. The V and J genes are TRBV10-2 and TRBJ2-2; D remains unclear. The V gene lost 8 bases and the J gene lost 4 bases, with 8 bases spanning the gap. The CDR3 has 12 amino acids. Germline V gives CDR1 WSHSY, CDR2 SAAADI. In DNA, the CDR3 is TGCGCCAGCTCCGAAGGCACCGGGGAGCTGTTTTCT. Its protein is CASSEGTGELFS.

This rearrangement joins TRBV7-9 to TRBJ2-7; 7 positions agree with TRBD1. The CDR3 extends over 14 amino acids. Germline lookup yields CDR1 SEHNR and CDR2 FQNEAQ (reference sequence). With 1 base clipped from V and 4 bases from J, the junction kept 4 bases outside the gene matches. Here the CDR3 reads CASSLDRGQYEQYF. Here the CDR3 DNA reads TGTGCCAGCAGCTTAGACAGGGGTCAGTACGAGCAGTACTTC.

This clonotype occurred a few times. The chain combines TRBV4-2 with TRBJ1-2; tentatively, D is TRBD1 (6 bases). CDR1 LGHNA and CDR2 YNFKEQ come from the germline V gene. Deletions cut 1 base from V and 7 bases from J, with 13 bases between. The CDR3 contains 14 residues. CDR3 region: CASSQAGAVRGYTF. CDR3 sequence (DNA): TGTGCCAGCAGCCAAGCGGGGGCCGTTCGTGGCTACACCTTC.